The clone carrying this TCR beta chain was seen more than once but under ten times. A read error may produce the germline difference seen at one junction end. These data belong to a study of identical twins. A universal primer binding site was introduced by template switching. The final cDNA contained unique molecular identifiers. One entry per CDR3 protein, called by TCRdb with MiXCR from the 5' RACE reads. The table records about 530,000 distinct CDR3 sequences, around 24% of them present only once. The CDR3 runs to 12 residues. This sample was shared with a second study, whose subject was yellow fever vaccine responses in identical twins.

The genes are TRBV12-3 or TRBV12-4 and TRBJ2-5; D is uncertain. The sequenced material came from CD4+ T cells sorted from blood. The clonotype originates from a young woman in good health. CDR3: CASSVAGETQYF. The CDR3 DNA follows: TGTGCCAGCAGTGTAGCTGGAGAGACCCAGTACTTC.